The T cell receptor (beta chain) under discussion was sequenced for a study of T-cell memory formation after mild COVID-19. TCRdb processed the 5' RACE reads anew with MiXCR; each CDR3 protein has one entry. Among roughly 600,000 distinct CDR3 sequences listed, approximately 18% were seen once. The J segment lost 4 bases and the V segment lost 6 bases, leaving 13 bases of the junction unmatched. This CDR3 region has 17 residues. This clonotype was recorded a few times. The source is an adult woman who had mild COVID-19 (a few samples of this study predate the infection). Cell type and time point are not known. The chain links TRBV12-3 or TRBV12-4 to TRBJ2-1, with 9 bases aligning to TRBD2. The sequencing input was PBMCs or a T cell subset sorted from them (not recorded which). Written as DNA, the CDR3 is TGTGCCAGCAGCCGCACGACCGGGACTAGCATATACAATGAGCAGTTCTTC. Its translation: CASSRTTGTSIYNEQFF.